The 15 T cell receptor beta chains below were found in one sample sequenced in a study of STAT5B mutations in CD4+ large granular lymphocyte leukemia. Profiled with immunoSEQ multiplex PCR; TCRdb holds only in-frame clones, not every one. The table shows roughly 34,000 clones, with 81% occurring only once. What was sequenced was CD4+ T cells from blood buffy coats. Receptors were obtained from a human donor in good health.

The chain joins TRBV7-3 to TRBJ2-1; D might be TRBD2 (5 bases). The ends were cut back, 2 bases at V and 6 bases at J, with 11 bases in the middle. The CDR3 length is 14 residues. Germline V gene lookup returns CDR1 SGHTA and CDR2 FQGTGA. The CDR3 protein is CASSLEGSRNEQFF. For the CDR3, the DNA is TGTGCCAGCAGCTTAGAGGGATCTCGCAATGAGCAGTTCTTC.

This sequence joins TRBV7-6 and TRBJ2-7; D is uncertain. V was shortened by 1 base and J by 2 bases, with 6 bases between the two germline ends. From germline, CDR1 is SGHVS and CDR2 FNYEAQ. CDR3 length equals 13 residues. The chain's CDR3 is CASSLGDPYEQYF. DNA for the CDR3: TGTGCCAGCAGCTTAGGGGATCCCTACGAGCAGTACTTC.

The rearrangement joins TRBV7-9 to TRBJ1-2; TRBD1 matches 8 bases. The V and J ends lost 3 bases and 3 bases, in that order; junction bases with no gene match: 6. The CDR3 spans 15 residues. Per the germline V gene, CDR1 is SEHNR and CDR2 is FQNEAQ (reference sequence). CDR3 nucleotide sequence: TGTGCCAGCAGCTTTCGGACAGGGTCCGACTATGGCTACACCTTC. Translated, it gives CASSFRTGSDYGYTF.

The gene calls are TRBV7-8 and TRBJ2-1, with D perhaps matching TRBD1 or TRBD2 (5 bases each). V dropped 5 bases and J dropped 14 bases, with 13 bases sitting between them. Germline V gene lookup returns CDR1 SGHVS and CDR2 FQNEAQ. This CDR3 has 11 amino acids. The chain's CDR3 is CASSRAGTEFF. The CDR3 DNA reads TGTGCCAGCAGCCGGGCCGGGACGGAGTTCTTC.

The chain recombines TRBV30 with TRBJ1-4; TRBD1 matches at 10 bases. Per germline, CDR1 GTSNPN and CDR2 SVGIG (reference sequence). The length of the CDR3 is 16 residues. The ends lost 6 bases at V and 2 bases at J; junction bases unmatched: 9. The CDR3 protein is CACRQGARWTNEKLFF. Here the CDR3 DNA reads TGTGCCTGCCGACAGGGGGCTCGGTGGACTAATGAAAAACTGTTTTTT.

The rearrangement links TRBV7-2 to TRBJ1-4; 7 nucleotides line up with TRBD1. The CDR3 runs 14 residues. V lost 5 bases, J lost 8 bases, and 8 bases stayed unmatched. CDR1 and CDR2 (germline): SGHTA, FQGNSA. This CDR3 reads CASSTRTGSEKLFF. CDR3 bases: TGTGCCAGCAGCACGAGGACAGGCTCCGAAAAACTGTTTTTT.

This clone has a handful of counts. The chain couples TRBV7-9 to TRBJ2-7; maybe TRBD2 (5 bases). Germline values: CDR1 SEHNR, CDR2 FQNEAQ (reference sequence). Trimming pared 2 bases from V and 4 bases from J, leaving 12 bases between. The CDR3 spans 14 residues. Here the CDR3 DNA reads TGTGCCAGCAGCTTAATGGGGAGTCGATACGAGCAGTACTTC. This gives the protein CASSLMGSRYEQYF.

The genes are TRBV28 and TRBJ1-1, with 8 nucleotides matching TRBD1. The CDR3 consists of 14 residues. Germline CDR1 reads MDHEN; CDR2 reads SYDVKM. Trimming at V came to 6 bases and at J to 4 bases, leaving 7 bases not matched to a gene. The CDR3 region is CASRWTGKATEAFF. The CDR3 coding sequence is TGTGCCAGCAGATGGACAGGGAAGGCCACTGAAGCTTTCTTT.

The V and J genes are TRBV28 and TRBJ2-4; 7 bases match TRBD2. The CDR3 totals 16 residues. J lost 0 bases, V lost 6 bases, and 8 bases had no gene match. Germline CDR1 is MDHEN and CDR2 is SYDVKM. The CDR3 coding sequence is TGTGCCAGCAGCCTGCTAGCGGAAGTAGCCAAAAACATTCAGTACTTC. This codes for CASSLLAEVAKNIQYF.

This clone was seen once. V usage is TRBV11-2 and J usage is TRBJ2-3, with TRBD2 identical over 14 bases. V was clipped by 4 bases and J by 3 bases; unmatched bases: 9. CDR3 size: 18 residues. Germline V lookup: CDR1 SGHAT, CDR2 FQNNGV. For the CDR3, the DNA is TGTGCCAGCAGCTCGAGATTGACTAGCGGGAGGGCAACAGATACGCAGTATTTT. Its protein is CASSSRLTSGRATDTQYF.

The chain recombines TRBV7-2 with TRBJ2-1; TRBD2 matches at 12 bases. This CDR3 comprises 14 residues. Per germline, CDR1 SGHTA and CDR2 FQGNSA. The V gene end was trimmed by 2 bases and the J gene end by 12 bases; junction bases not matched to a gene: 5. CDR3 loop: CASSLKGGLAGQFF. The CDR3 bases are TGTGCCAGCAGCTTAAAGGGGGGACTAGCGGGGCAGTTCTTC.

The gene calls are TRBV7-2 and TRBJ1-5, with a weak D call TRBD1 (6 bases). CDR1 and CDR2 (germline): SGHTA, FQGNSA. Between the trimmed V and J ends, which lost 5 bases and 9 bases, there was a span of 17 bases. This CDR3 comprises 14 residues. In nucleotides, the CDR3 is TGTGCCAGCAGCCCCCGGACAGACTTAAGGCCCCAGCATTTT. Residues: CASSPRTDLRPQHF.

This clone was seen only once. The chain couples TRBV10-3 to TRBJ2-3; no clear D. The V gene lost 0 bases and the J gene lost 2 bases, with 15 bases spanning the gap. The CDR3 contains 17 residues. The V gene's germline CDR1 is ENHRY and CDR2 SYGVKD. CDR3 nucleotides: TGTGCCATCAGTGAGTCGACTGGTCGGCGGCCCACAGATACGCAGTATTTT. This codes for CAISESTGRRPTDTQYF.

This chain uses TRBV7-2 with TRBJ1-1; D remains ambiguous. Germline V gene lookup returns CDR1 SGHTA and CDR2 FQGNSA. The CDR3 totals 13 residues. V lost 0 bases to trimming and J lost 11 bases, with 13 bases between them. The CDR3: CASSLAADGYAFF. CDR3 nucleotide sequence: TGTGCCAGCAGCTTAGCGGCAGACGGTTACGCTTTCTTT.

J is TRBJ2-5 and V is TRBV4-1; the D is unclear. Per the germline V gene, CDR1 is MGHRA and CDR2 is YSYEKL. V lost 4 bases to trimming and J lost 5 bases, with 17 bases between them. The CDR3 extends over 15 amino acids. The CDR3 DNA sequence: TGCGCCAGCAGCCGCAACCCGCGGTCGGAGGAGACCCAGTACTTC. This gives the protein CASSRNPRSEETQYF.